This T cell receptor beta chain was captured by sequencing in a study of blood T cells in healthy people across ages. Whole-study findings and limits: The fall in TCR beta diversity per million T cells was roughly linear with age. Diversity estimates from one million T cells were considered underestimates.

A second PCR of about 7 to 11 cycles used a sample-barcoded 5' primer and a J-beta primer mix. TCRdb reanalysed the 5' RACE reads using MiXCR and keeps one entry per CDR3 protein. Of over 1,300,000 distinct CDR3 sequences listed, around 59% are singletons. To note about this clonotype: Its antigen is not known.

The CDR3 totals 15 residues. V lost 0 bases, J lost 2 bases, and 8 bases lay in between. Per the germline V gene, CDR1 is SGHTA and CDR2 is FQGNSA. The sample consisted of blood. The J gene is TRBJ2-1, the V gene TRBV7-2; D possibly uses TRBD1 or TRBD2 (5 bases each). The receptor was isolated from a young man in good health. The DNA for the CDR3 is TGTGCCAGCAGCTTAGCCGGGGCTGCCTACAATGAGCAGTTCTTC. Protein sequence: CASSLAGAAYNEQFF.